This record covers a single T cell receptor beta chain. Indicated treatment: oral pan-JAK inhibitor, 5-10 mg twice daily. Trimming removed 2 bases from V and 2 bases from J, with 9 bases in between. Germline CDR1 and CDR2: SQVTM and ANQGSEA. The CDR3 is 13 amino acids. The data were obtained in a study of CD8+ T cells in alopecia areata. cDNA prepared by RNA extraction and subsequent reverse transcription served as the template for sequencing. Repertoires were generated with immunoSEQ multiplex PCR, while TCRdb's copy carries only in-frame clones and drops some. The table has roughly 140,000 clones, about four fifths seen once.

Sequences were derived from CD8+ T cells sorted from blood, sampled at week 4, from a patient treated with tofacitinib. This receptor was obtained from a human donor with alopecia areata. The chain recombines TRBV29-1 with TRBJ1-1; D perhaps matches TRBD1 (5 bases). The CDR3 loop is CSVEQGFNTEAFF. CDR3 sequence (DNA): TGCAGCGTTGAACAGGGCTTTAACACTGAAGCTTTCTTT.